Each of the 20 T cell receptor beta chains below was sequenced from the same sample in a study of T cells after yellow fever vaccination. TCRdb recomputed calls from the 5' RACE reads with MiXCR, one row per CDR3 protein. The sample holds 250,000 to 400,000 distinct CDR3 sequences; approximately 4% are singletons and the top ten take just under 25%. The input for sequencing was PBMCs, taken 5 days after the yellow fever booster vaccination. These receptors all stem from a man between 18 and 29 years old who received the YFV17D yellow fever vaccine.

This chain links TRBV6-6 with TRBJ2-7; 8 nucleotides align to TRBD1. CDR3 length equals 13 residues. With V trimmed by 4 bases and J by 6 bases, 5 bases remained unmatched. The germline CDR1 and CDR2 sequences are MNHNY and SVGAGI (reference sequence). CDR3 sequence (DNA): TGTGCCAGCAGTTTCGACAGGGGACGCGAGCAGTACGTC. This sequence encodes CASSFDRGREQYV.

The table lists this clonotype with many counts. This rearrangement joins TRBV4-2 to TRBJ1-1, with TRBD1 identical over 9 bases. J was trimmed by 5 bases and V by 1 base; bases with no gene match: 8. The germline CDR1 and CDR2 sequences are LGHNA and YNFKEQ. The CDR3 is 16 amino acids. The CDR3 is CASSQAVGTGRTEAFF. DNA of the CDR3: TGTGCCAGCAGCCAAGCGGTGGGGACAGGGAGGACTGAAGCTTTCTTT.

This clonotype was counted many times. CDR3 region: CASSQDRGDQGRGETQYF. CDR3 DNA sequence: TGCGCCAGCAGCCAAGATCGCGGGGATCAGGGGAGGGGAGAGACCCAGTACTTC. This chain joins TRBV4-1 and TRBJ2-5; maybe TRBD2 (7 bases). CDR1 is MGHRA, CDR2 YSYEKL, per germline. This CDR3 is 18 amino acids long. V gave up 0 bases and J gave up 4 bases, with 21 bases separating them.

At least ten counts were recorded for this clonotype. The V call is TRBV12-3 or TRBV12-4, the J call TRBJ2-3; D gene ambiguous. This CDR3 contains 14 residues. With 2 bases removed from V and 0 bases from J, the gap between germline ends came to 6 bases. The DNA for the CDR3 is TGTGCCAGCAGTTTATTCGGGAGCACAGATACGCAGTATTTT. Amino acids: CASSLFGSTDTQYF.

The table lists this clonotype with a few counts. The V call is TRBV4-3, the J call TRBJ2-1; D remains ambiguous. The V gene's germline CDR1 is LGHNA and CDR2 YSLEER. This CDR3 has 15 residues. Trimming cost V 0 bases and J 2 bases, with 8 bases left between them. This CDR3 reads CASSQDDTPYNEQFF. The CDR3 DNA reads TGCGCCAGCAGCCAAGATGACACCCCCTACAATGAGCAGTTCTTC.

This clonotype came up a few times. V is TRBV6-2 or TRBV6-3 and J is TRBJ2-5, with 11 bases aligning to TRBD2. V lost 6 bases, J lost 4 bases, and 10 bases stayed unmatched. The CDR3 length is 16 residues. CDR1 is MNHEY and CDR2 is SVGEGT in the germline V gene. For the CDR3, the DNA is TGTGCCAGCAGCCAAGAGACTAGCGGGAATATAGAGACCCAGTACTTC. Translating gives CASSQETSGNIETQYF.

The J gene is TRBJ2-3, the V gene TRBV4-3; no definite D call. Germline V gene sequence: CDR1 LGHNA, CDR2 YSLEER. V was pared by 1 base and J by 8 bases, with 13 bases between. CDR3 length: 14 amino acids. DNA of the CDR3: TGCGCCAGCAGCCAAGGAGGATATAGTGGTACGCAGTATTTT. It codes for CASSQGGYSGTQYF.

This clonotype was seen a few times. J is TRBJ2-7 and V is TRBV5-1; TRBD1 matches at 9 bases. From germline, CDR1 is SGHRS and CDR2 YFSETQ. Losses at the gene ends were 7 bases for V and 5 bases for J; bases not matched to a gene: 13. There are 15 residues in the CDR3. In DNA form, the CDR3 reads TGCGCCAGCGCGTCGCGATACCGACAGGGGGACGAGCAGTACTTC. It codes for CASASRYRQGDEQYF. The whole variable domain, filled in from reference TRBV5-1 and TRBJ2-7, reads KAGVTQTPRYLIKTRGQQVTLSCSPISGHRSVSWYQQTPGQGLQFLFEYFSETQRNKGNFPGRFSGRQFSNSRSEMNVSTLELGDSALYLCASASRYRQGDEQYFGPGTRLTVT.

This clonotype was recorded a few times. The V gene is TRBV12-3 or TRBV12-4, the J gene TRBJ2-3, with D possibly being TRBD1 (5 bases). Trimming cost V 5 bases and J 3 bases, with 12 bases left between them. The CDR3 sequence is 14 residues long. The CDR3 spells CASSDGHKTDTQYF. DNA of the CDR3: TGTGCCAGCAGTGACGGACACAAGACAGATACGCAGTATTTT.

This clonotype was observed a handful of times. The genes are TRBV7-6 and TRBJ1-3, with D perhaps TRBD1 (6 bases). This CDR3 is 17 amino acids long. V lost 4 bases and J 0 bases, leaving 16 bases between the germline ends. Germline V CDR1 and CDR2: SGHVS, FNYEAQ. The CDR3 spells CASSSTGFPASGNTIYF. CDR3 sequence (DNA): TGTGCCAGCAGCTCCACAGGGTTTCCCGCCTCTGGAAACACCATATATTTT.

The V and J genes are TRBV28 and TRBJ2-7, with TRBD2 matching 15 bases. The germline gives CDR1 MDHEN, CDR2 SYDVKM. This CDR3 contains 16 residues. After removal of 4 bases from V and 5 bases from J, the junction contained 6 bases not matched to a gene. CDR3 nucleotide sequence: TGTGCCAGCAGTTCACGGACTAGCGGGGGGGCCGACGAGCAGTACGTC. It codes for CASSSRTSGGADEQYV.

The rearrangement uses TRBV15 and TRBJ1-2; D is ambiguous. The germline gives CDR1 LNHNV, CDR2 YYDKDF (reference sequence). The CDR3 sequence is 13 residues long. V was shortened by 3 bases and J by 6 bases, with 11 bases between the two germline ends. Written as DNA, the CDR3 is TGTGCCACCAGCAGTAGCGGGCGCGATGGCTACACCTTC. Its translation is CATSSSGRDGYTF.

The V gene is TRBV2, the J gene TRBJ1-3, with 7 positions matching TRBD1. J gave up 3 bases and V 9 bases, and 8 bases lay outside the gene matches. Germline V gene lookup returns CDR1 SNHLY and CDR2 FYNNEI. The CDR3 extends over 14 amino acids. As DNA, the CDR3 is TGTGCCAGAACGGACAGGCTGGGTGGAAACACCATATATTTT. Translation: CARTDRLGGNTIYF.

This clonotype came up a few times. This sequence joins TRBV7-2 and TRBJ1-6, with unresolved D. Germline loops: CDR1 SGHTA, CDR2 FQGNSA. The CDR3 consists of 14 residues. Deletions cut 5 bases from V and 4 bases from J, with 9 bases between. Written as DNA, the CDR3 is TGTGCCAGCAGCCGCCTGGGGTATAATTCACCCCTCCACTTT. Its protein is CASSRLGYNSPLHF.

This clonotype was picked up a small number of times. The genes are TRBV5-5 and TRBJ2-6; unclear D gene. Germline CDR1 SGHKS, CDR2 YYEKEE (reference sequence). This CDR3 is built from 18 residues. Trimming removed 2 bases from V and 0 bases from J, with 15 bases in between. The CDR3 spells CASSFSMGLPSGANVLTF. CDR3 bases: TGTGCCAGCAGCTTTAGTATGGGCCTCCCCTCTGGGGCCAACGTCCTGACTTTC.

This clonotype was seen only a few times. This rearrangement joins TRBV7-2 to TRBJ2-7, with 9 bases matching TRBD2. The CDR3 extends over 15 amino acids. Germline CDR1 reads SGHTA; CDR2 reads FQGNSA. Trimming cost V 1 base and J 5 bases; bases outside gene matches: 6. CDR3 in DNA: TGTGCCAGCAGCTTAGGAGGAGCGGGGGGCGACGAGCAGTACTTC. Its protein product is CASSLGGAGGDEQYF.

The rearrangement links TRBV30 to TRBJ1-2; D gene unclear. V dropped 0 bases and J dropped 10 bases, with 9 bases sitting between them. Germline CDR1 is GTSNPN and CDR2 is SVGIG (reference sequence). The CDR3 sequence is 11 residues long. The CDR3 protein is CAWSVPGDYTF. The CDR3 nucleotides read TGTGCCTGGAGTGTACCGGGTGACTACACCTTC.

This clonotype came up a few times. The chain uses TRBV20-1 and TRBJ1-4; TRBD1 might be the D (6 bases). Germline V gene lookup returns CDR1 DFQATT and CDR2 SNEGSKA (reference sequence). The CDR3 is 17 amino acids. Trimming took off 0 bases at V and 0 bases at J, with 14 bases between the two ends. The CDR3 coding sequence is TGCAGTGCTAGAGATCCGGGCAGGGGTGCAACTAATGAAAAACTGTTTTTT. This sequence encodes CSARDPGRGATNEKLFF.

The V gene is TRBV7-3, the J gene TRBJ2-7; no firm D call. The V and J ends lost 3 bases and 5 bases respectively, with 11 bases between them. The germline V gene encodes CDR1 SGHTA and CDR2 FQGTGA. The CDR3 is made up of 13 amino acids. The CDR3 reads CASSFGGADEQYF. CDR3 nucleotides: TGTGCCAGCAGCTTTGGCGGCGCTGACGAGCAGTACTTC.

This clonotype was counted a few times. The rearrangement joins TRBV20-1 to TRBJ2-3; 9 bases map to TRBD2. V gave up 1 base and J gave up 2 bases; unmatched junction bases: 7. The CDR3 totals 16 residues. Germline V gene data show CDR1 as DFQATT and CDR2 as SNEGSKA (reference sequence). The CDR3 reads CSARGSGGYFTDTQYF. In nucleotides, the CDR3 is TGCAGTGCTAGAGGGAGCGGGGGGTATTTCACAGATACGCAGTATTTT.